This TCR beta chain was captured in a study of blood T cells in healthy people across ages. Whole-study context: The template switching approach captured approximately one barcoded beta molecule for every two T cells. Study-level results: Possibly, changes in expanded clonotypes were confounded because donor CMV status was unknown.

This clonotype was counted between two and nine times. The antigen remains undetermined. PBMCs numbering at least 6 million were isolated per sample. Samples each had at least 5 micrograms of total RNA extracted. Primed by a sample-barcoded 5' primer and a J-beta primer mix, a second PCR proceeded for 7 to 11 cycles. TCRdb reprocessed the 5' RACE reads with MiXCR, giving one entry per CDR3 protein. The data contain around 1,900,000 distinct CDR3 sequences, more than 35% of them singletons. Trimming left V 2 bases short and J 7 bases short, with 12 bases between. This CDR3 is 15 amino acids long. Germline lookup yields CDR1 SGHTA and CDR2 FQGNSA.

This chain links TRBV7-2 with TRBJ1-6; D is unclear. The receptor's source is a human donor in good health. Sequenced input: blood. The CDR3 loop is CASSLSVEYNSPLHF. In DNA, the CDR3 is TGTGCCAGCAGCTTATCAGTAGAATACAATTCACCCCTCCACTTT.